This T cell receptor beta chain was identified in a study of control samples from healthy donors and cancer patients (dated by TCRdb to between 2020 and 2021). The method behind the library was the immunoSEQ multiplex PCR assay. The table comes from immuneACCESS by way of TCRdb, which keeps in-frame sequences with V and J called. Part of the clones is missing from these tables; in studies checked, under half for an unresolved V gene and the rest for unknown reasons. This sample's table carries fewer than 250,000 clones. Less than 2.5% of the sample belongs to the ten largest clones. In regard to this clone: It lacks a known antigen.

CDR1 MGHDK and CDR2 SYGVNS are derived from the germline V gene. Counted from cysteine to phenylalanine, this CDR3 has 16 amino acids. Here the CDR3 DNA is all that survives: 48 bases in frame from base 1. Germline trimming amounts to 10 bases on V and 7 bases on J, with 17 as the count of junction bases outside the gene matches. Material for sequencing was blood. The rearrangement combines TRBV25-1 with TRBJ1-5, and TRBD1 matches 9 of the central bases. The origin of this receptor is a woman between 25 and 40 years old in good health. This receptor has the CDR3 CATMLPPGQGWQPQHF. The nucleotides read TGTGCCACGATGCTCCCTCCGGGACAGGGCTGGCAGCCCCAGCATTTT.